This T cell receptor (beta chain) came from a study of blood T cell repertoires in COVID-19 (dated by TCRdb to about 2020). With regard to the full study: Samples from collaborators originated in the United States, Italy and Spain and spanned both the acute and convalescent phases of COVID-19. The prospective study material was composed of cDNA or gDNA derived from T cells, B-cell-depleted T cells, or PBMCs. The dataset comprised deeply sampled blood TCRbeta repertoires from subjects exposed to, actively infected with, or recovered from COVID-19. The repertoires were released in a freely available public database meant as a resource for research on the immune response to SARS-CoV-2. The samples were drawn from two sources: the first 160 participants of the ongoing ImmuneRACE study, and 1,254 subjects contributed by 6 global collaborators. The sample metadata nearly always contained a de-identified subject ID, COVID-19 status, age in years and sex. Where available, HLA class I and class II types were taken from metadata supplied by the sample provider and were not determined by assay-based typing.

Collaborating institutions collected whole blood in K2EDTA tubes following their own protocols. For TCRbeta analysis, collaborators shipped samples as frozen whole blood, isolated PBMCs, or DNA extracted from either of those sample types. TCRbeta CDR3 regions were amplified from genomic DNA by means of the immunoSEQ Assay, a bias-controlled multiplex PCR. In the original analysis: The number of nucleated cells in each sample was estimated by amplification of reference gene primers within the assay. To quantify the absolute abundance of each unique TCRbeta CDR3 rearrangement, sequence reads were collapsed and filtered. For each sample, productive Simpson clonality was calculated as the square root of Simpson's diversity index over productive rearrangements. Here the immuneACCESS table is served through TCRdb, limited to in-frame sequences with V and J called. Missing clones are a known gap in these copies; in checked studies unresolved V genes cover under half, and the rest lacks a known reason. For V, J and clone size, that table is used; D and trimming come from the DNA. A total of some 250,000 clones appear in this sample, approximately 83% of them only once. Together, the top ten hold around 30% of the sample.

The sample holds a few counts of this clone. The clone's antigen remains unknown. It has no much larger one-base neighbor in the sample; base qualities were not kept. According to the germline V gene (reference sequence), CDR1 reads LNHDA and CDR2 reads SQIVND. The germline V end is reduced by 3 bases and the J end by 4 bases; junction bases left unmatched: 10. The CDR3 runs 18 residues from the cysteine to the phenylalanine. Of all the DNA, just the CDR3 is kept, 54 bases in frame from base 1. What the study reported, not specific to this receptor: Clinical and demographic metadata were provided uncurated, with the amount varying by source and participant.

Sequences were obtained from peripheral blood. The rearrangement combines TRBV19 with TRBJ2-1, with 12 bases aligning to TRBD2. The sequence was obtained from a man between 40 and 49 years old with acute or convalescent COVID-19. Here the CDR3 is given as CASSMETSGSGRYNEQFF. The sequence in DNA is TGTGCCAGTAGTATGGAGACTAGCGGGAGTGGGCGGTACAATGAGCAGTTCTTC. The CDR3, completed at both ends by the reference TRBV19 and TRBJ2-1 genes, gives the full variable domain DGGITQSPKYLFRKEGQNVTLSCEQNLNHDAMYWYRQDPGQGLRLIYYSQIVNDFQKGDIAEGYSVSREKKESFPLTVTSAQKNPTAFYLCASSMETSGSGRYNEQFFGPGTRLTVL.